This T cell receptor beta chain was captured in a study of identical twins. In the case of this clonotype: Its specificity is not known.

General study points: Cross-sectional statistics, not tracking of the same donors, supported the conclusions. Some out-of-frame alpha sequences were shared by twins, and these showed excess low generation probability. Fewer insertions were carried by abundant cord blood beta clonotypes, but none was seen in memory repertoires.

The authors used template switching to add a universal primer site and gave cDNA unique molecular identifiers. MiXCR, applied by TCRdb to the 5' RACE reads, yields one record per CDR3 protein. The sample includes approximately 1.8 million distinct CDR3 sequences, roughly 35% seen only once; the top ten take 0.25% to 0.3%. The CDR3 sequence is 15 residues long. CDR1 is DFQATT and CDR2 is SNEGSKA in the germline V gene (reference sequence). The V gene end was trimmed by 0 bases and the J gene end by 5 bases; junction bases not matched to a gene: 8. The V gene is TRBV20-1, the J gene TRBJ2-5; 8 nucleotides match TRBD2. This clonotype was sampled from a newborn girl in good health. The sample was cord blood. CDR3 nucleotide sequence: TGCAGTGCTAGAGATCGCCGGGAGGGCCGCGAGACCCAGTACTTC. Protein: CSARDRREGRETQYF.